This TCR beta chain was identified during a study of regulatory T cells in long-lasting Graves disease. Overall study results and limits: What was studied was peripheral blood only, and not thyroid tissue.

This clonotype was detected ten times or more. Its matching antigen is unknown. At one of its ends the junction is not consistent with the germline gene, which may arise from a read error. Germline CDR1 and CDR2: MGHRA and YSYEKL. This CDR3 is built from 16 residues. Time point here: newly diagnosed GD, antithyroid drugs for less than 3 months. PBMC-derived RNA was used for the TCR library. iRepertoire HTBI primers and Arm-PCR of CDR3 regions built TCR beta libraries. TCRdb re-derived calls from the multiplex PCR reads in MiXCR, one entry per CDR3 protein. The data hold a few hundred thousand distinct CDR3 sequences, with around a sixth observed a single time. These data also formed part of another study, on T cells in Graves' hyperthyroidism and ophthalmopathy.

The V and J genes are TRBV4-1 and TRBJ2-7; perhaps TRBD1 as D (6 bases). This specimen was peripheral blood mononuclear cells (PBMCs), taken at new diagnosis, from a patient treated with antithyroid drugs. The source of this sequence is a young woman with Graves disease. DNA for the CDR3: TGTGCCAGCAGCCAAGATATTGGCAGGGGCTCCCTCGAGCAGTACTTC. Translated, it gives CASSQDIGRGSLEQYF.